This T cell receptor beta chain came from a study of CD8+ T cells in alopecia areata. The study, taken as a whole, reports: Mouse data revealed clearer TCR sharing than patient data did, a gap possibly tied to HLA. Especially in alopecia totalis/universalis, lesional scalp showed greater clonality than normal scalp did.

Sequencing relied on a cDNA template that was reverse transcribed from extracted RNA. The protocol was immunoSEQ multiplex PCR, while the TCRdb copy is restricted to in-frame clones and leaves out a portion. The sample has 120,000 or so clones; 47% are singletons. Collection of lesional scalp punch biopsies and peripheral blood was performed in alopecia areata patients. CD4+ and CD8+ T cells were sorted from PBMCs. Details on this clone: The target antigen is unknown.

This TCR was recovered from a human donor with alopecia areata. The material sequenced was NKG2D-low CD8+ T cells sorted from blood.

In DNA form, the CDR3 reads TGTGCCAGCAGTGTCATCGGGGACTGGGGTAATGAGCAGTTCTTC. Translation: CASSVIGDWGNEQFF. The J gene is TRBJ2-1, the V gene TRBV2; maybe TRBD2 (6 bases). Trimming removed 4 bases from V and 7 bases from J, with 17 bases in between. Germline V gene data show CDR1 as SNHLY and CDR2 as FYNNEI. The CDR3 totals 15 residues.